The 12 T cell receptor beta chains reported below all come from one sample, sequenced in a study of T-cell reconstitution after alpha-beta-depleted transplantation in children. Unique molecular identifiers tagged the TCRbeta library. MiXCR, applied by TCRdb to the PCR reads, yields one record per CDR3 protein. The sample lists roughly 590,000 distinct CDR3 sequences; roughly 17% were seen once. Source: PBMCs from the stem cell graft donor, taken from the stem cell graft. Receptors were obtained from a human donor who donated a stem cell graft to a child with acute myeloid leukemia.

The table lists this clonotype with a few counts. The V gene is TRBV7-9, the J gene TRBJ1-2; tentative D call: TRBD1 (5 bases). The CDR3 sequence is 13 residues long. V gave up 3 bases and J gave up 5 bases, with 10 bases separating them. The germline V gene has CDR1 SEHNR and CDR2 FQNEAQ (reference sequence). For the CDR3, the DNA is TGTGCCAGCAGCTTTGGGGGACTGTATGGCTACACCTTC. Translation: CASSFGGLYGYTF.

The genes are TRBV6-5 and TRBJ1-2; weak D call: TRBD1 (5 bases). CDR1 MNHEY and CDR2 SVGAGI come from the germline V gene. Between the trimmed V and J ends, which lost 0 bases and 8 bases, there was a span of 19 bases. CDR3 length equals 16 residues. The CDR3 spells CASSYSTQGSMGGYTF. The CDR3 nucleotides read TGTGCCAGCAGTTACTCCACGCAGGGAAGTATGGGCGGCTACACCTTC.

In its sample, this clonotype was seen a few times. The chain recombines TRBV5-1 with TRBJ1-2; D is possibly TRBD1 (6 bases). This CDR3 region has 15 residues. Trimming pared 4 bases from V and 0 bases from J, leaving 13 bases between. Germline CDR1 SGHRS, CDR2 YFSETQ. The CDR3 region is CASSDRTDPNYGYTF. Written as DNA, the CDR3 is TGCGCCAGCAGCGACCGGACAGACCCTAACTATGGCTACACCTTC.

This clonotype was detected a few times. V gene TRBV6-2 or TRBV6-3 combines with J gene TRBJ2-1; TRBD2 aligns across 7 bases. V shed 5 bases and J 7 bases; nucleotides not matched to a gene: 11. Germline assignment: CDR1 MNHEY and CDR2 SVGEGT. This CDR3 spans 15 amino acids. The CDR3 loop reads CASSRAGLGRNEQFF. The DNA of the CDR3 is TGTGCCAGCAGTCGAGCTGGACTAGGCCGAAATGAGCAGTTCTTC.

This clonotype appeared once. CDR3 in DNA: TGTGCCTGGAGATATCGAACTAGCGGGGGGCCTTACTCCTACGAGCAGTACTTC. Translating gives CAWRYRTSGGPYSYEQYF. The rearrangement links TRBV30 to TRBJ2-7; 12 bases agree with TRBD2. The CDR3 length is 18 residues. V shed 3 bases and J 0 bases; nucleotides not matched to a gene: 12. Germline CDR1 reads GTSNPN; CDR2 reads SVGIG (reference sequence). The full variable domain, with the rest looked up from reference TRBV30 and TRBJ2-7, is SQTIHQWPATLVQPVGSPLSLECTVEGTSNPNLYWYRQAAGRGLQLLFYSVGIGQISSEVPQNLSASRPQDRQFILSSKKLLLSDSGFYLCAWRYRTSGGPYSYEQYFGPGTRLTVT.

This clonotype was observed at least ten times. The chain links TRBV7-2 to TRBJ1-6; D is ambiguous. The V gene lost 5 bases and the J gene lost 10 bases, with 9 bases spanning the gap. Germline loops: CDR1 SGHTA, CDR2 FQGNSA. CDR3 size: 12 residues. CDR3 DNA sequence: TGTGCCAGCAGCGACCTGGCCTCACCCCTCCACTTT. Amino acids: CASSDLASPLHF. The complete variable domain, with remaining parts taken from reference TRBV7-2 and TRBJ1-6, reads GAGVSQSPSNKVTEKGKDVELRCDPISGHTALYWYRQSLGQGLEFLIYFQGNSAPDKSGLPSDRFSAERTGGSVSTLTIQRTQQEDSAVYLCASSDLASPLHFGNGTRLTVT.

This clonotype was observed at least ten times. V and J are TRBV20-1 and TRBJ2-7; possible D gene TRBD1, 5 bases. V was pared by 1 base and J by 0 bases, with 10 bases between. The length of the CDR3 is 14 residues. Germline V gives CDR1 DFQATT, CDR2 SNEGSKA (reference sequence). CDR3 amino acids: CSARGRASSYEQYF. CDR3 nucleotide sequence: TGCAGTGCTAGAGGCAGGGCCAGCTCCTACGAGCAGTACTTC.

This clonotype has at least ten counts. The genes are TRBV20-1 and TRBJ2-1; 9 positions match TRBD1. Germline assignment: CDR1 DFQATT and CDR2 SNEGSKA (reference sequence). V trimming: 5 bases; J trimming: 5 bases; junction bases outside the gene matches: 10. There are 15 residues in the CDR3. This CDR3 is CSAGPGTGRNNEQFF. As DNA, the CDR3 is TGCAGTGCTGGGCCCGGGACAGGGAGGAACAATGAGCAGTTCTTC.

J is TRBJ2-1 and V is TRBV3-1; perhaps TRBD2 as D (6 bases). Trimming stripped 1 base from V and 7 bases from J, with 8 bases between. This CDR3 contains 13 residues. Germline-derived CDR1 and CDR2 are LGHDT and YNNKEL (reference sequence). CDR3 sequence reads: CASSQVEGNEQFF. Written as DNA, the CDR3 is TGTGCCAGCAGCCAAGTGGAGGGGAATGAGCAGTTCTTC.

The CDR3 here is CASSFGLAGVMREQFF. In DNA, the CDR3 is TGTGCCAGCAGCTTCGGACTAGCGGGGGTTATGAGGGAGCAGTTCTTC. The chain couples TRBV7-9 to TRBJ2-1; 13 positions match TRBD2. The J segment lost 10 bases and the V segment lost 3 bases, leaving 9 bases of the junction unmatched. Per the germline V gene, CDR1 is SEHNR and CDR2 is FQNEAQ (reference sequence). There are 16 residues in the CDR3.

There are many counts of this clonotype. This rearrangement joins TRBV29-1 to TRBJ2-7, with D possibly TRBD1 on 6 matching bases. The CDR3 covers 12 residues. The V end lost 5 bases, the J end lost 2 bases, and 10 bases lay between the germline ends. Germline CDR1 SQVTM, CDR2 ANQGSEA. The CDR3 is CSVNDRTYEQYF. The CDR3 region has the DNA TGCAGCGTTAACGACAGGACCTACGAGCAGTACTTC.

This clonotype turned up a few times. This rearrangement joins TRBV27 to TRBJ2-3; D gene ambiguous. Deletions cut 2 bases from V and 1 base from J, with 13 bases between. This CDR3 region has 16 residues. Looked up from germline, CDR1 is MNHEY and CDR2 is SMNVEV (reference sequence). The CDR3 region has the DNA TGTGCCAGCAGTTTAGCCCCGACTGGGGGCACAGATACGCAGTATTTT. It is translated as CASSLAPTGGTDTQYF.